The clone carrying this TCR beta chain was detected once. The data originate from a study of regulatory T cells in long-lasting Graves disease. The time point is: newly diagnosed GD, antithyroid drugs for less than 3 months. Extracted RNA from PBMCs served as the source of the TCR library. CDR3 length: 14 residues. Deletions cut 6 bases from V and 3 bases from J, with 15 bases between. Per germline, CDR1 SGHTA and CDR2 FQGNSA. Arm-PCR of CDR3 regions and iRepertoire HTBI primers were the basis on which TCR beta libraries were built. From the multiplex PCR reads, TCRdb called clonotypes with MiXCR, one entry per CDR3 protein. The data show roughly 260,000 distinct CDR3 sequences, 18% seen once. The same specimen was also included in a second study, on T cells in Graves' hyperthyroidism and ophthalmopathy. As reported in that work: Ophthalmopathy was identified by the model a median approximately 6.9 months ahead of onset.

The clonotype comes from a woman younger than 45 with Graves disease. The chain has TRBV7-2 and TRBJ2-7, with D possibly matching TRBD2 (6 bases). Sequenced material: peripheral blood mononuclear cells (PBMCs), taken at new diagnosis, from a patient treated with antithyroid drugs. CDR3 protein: CASRVNGGYYEQYF. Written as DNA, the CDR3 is TGTGCCAGCAGGGTCAACGGGGGTTACTACGAGCAGTACTTC.